The sequence of this TCR beta chain was determined in a study of blood T cell repertoires in COVID-19 (dated by TCRdb to the early 2020s). In terms of the full investigation: Samples from collaborators originated in the United States, Italy and Spain and spanned both the acute and convalescent phases of COVID-19. HLA class I and class II types, where available, came from metadata supplied by the sample provider rather than from assay-based typing. Sample metadata almost always included a de-identified subject ID, COVID-19 status, age in years and sex. Samples were obtained from the ongoing ImmuneRACE study (first 160 participants) and from about 1,300 subjects provided by 6 global collaborators. The prospective study material was composed of cDNA or gDNA derived from T cells, B-cell-depleted T cells, or PBMCs. The repertoires were released in a freely available public database intended as a resource for research on the immune response to SARS-CoV-2. Subjects who had been exposed to COVID-19, were actively infected with it, or had recovered from it provided the deeply sampled blood TCRbeta repertoires that made up the dataset. The full study reports these points: How much clinical and demographic metadata was included differed by source and by participant, and the metadata was provided uncurated.

Whole blood was collected in K2EDTA tubes by collaborating institutions according to the institutions' own protocols. For TCRbeta analysis, collaborator samples were shipped as frozen whole blood, as isolated PBMCs, or as DNA extracted from either sample type. The CDR3 sequence holds 15 residues, the cysteine and phenylalanine included. Only the CDR3 portion is preserved as DNA: 45 bases, with reading frame beginning at the first base. V and J lose 0 bases and 3 bases, and a span of 9 bases separates them. CDR1 and CDR2 are read off the germline V gene (reference sequence) as SGHNT and YYREEE. TCRbeta CDR3 regions were amplified from genomic DNA by means of the immunoSEQ Assay, a bias-controlled multiplex PCR. Per the authors' processing: The number of nucleated cells in each sample was estimated by amplification of reference gene primers within the assay. To quantify the absolute abundance of each unique TCRbeta CDR3 rearrangement, sequence reads were collapsed and filtered. Productive Simpson clonality was computed per sample as the square root of Simpson's diversity index over productive rearrangements. The table was pulled from immuneACCESS by TCRdb, which kept in-frame rearrangements only. Such tables lose some clones; where checked, under half of the loss comes from unresolved V genes, and the rest has no known cause. V and J calls and clone size are copied from that table; D and trimming were computed from the DNA. The sample profile shows around 130,000 clones; around 88% of them were found once. Together, the top ten hold roughly 18% of the sample.

Concerning this clone itself: There is no known antigen for this receptor. There are no base qualities to consult, and no much larger clone falls within one base.

The sequenced material came from peripheral blood. This receptor was identified in a man between 50 and 59 years old with active or convalescent COVID-19. The V and J genes are TRBV5-4 and TRBJ2-2; a tentative D call is TRBD2 (6 bases match). This receptor has the CDR3 CASSLGVADTGELFF. In nucleotide form, the sequence is TGTGCCAGCAGCTTGGGGGTAGCGGACACCGGGGAGCTGTTTTTT. When the CDR3 is completed using the reference TRBV5-4 and TRBJ2-2 genes on either side, the full variable domain is ETGVTQSPTHLIKTRGQQVTLRCSSQSGHNTVSWYQQALGQGPQFIFQYYREEENGRGNFPPRFSGLQFPNYSSELNVNALELDDSALYLCASSLGVADTGELFFGEGSRLTVL.